What follows is one T cell receptor (beta chain) and its context. These data come from a study of blood T cell repertoires in COVID-19. Study at large: From the United States, Italy and Spain came samples of acute and convalescent COVID-19. PBMCs, B-cell-depleted T cells, or T cells were the source of the cDNA or gDNA that made up the material.

In the source study's methods: Researchers report that nucleated cell counts were estimated from reference gene primer amplification. Sequencing used immunoSEQ multiplex PCR; TCRdb keeps in-frame clones, though not all of them. The V and J calls and clone size come from that table; D and trimming were worked out from the DNA. Of about 68,000 clones in the sample, almost 85% were seen once. The CDR3 runs 17 residues. The germline gives CDR1 SEHNR, CDR2 FQNEAQ (reference sequence). V was pared by 2 bases and J by 0 bases, with 5 bases of the junction left unmatched. This receptor was obtained from a man aged 50 to 60 with active COVID-19. The source material was peripheral blood. The chain combines TRBV7-9 with TRBJ2-1, with TRBD2 identical over 9 bases. The CDR3 DNA sequence: TGTGCCAGCAGCTTATGGGGACTAGCTCTCTCCTACAATGAGCAGTTCTTC. Its translation: CASSLWGLALSYNEQFF.